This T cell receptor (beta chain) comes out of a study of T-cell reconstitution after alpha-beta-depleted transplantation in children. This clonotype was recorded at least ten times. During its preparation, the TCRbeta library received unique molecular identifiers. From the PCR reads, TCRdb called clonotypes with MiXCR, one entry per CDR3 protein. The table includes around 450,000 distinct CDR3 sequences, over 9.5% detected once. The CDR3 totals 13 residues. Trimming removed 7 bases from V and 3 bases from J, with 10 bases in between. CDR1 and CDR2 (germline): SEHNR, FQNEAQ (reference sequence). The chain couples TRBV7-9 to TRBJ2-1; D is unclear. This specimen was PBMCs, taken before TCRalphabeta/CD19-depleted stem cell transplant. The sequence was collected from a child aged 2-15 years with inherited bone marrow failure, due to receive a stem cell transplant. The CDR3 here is CASTPWSYNEQFF. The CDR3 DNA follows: TGTGCCAGCACCCCTTGGAGCTACAATGAGCAGTTCTTC.